This record covers a single T cell receptor beta chain. This sample was taken from a study of T cell changes during pregnancy in multiple sclerosis. CDR1 and CDR2 from the germline V gene are SGHDT and YYEEEE. This CDR3 contains 15 residues. Trimming removed 4 bases from V and 0 bases from J, with 12 bases in between. Repertoires were generated with immunoSEQ multiplex PCR, while TCRdb's copy carries only in-frame clones and drops some. The sample includes under 45,000 clones, around 89% seen only once; the top ten take over 0.55%. The starting material was CD4+ T cells from peripheral blood mononuclear cells, obtained in the first trimester of pregnancy. The V and J genes are TRBV5-6 and TRBJ2-3, with D maybe TRBD2 (5 bases). This clonotype was sampled from a female donor with multiple sclerosis, enrolled in a pregnancy study. The CDR3 DNA reads as TGTGCCAGCAGCCCACAACTAGTAAGCACAGATACGCAGTATTTT. Amino acids: CASSPQLVSTDTQYF.